This is a list of T cell receptor beta chains from one sample in a study of blood T cell repertoires in COVID-19. Repertoires were generated with immunoSEQ multiplex PCR, while TCRdb's copy carries only in-frame clones and drops some. The sample has under 100,000 clones, approximately 88% seen once. Sequencing was done on a sample of peripheral blood. These receptors were collected from a woman in her 70s with acute or convalescent COVID-19. CDR3s include the opening cysteine and the closing phenylalanine or tryptophan. The D gene is left open where the match is weak. The listing skips clone size in some rows; elsewhere it reads once, few, many or a size class.

abundance	v_gene	j_gene	d_gene	CDR3aa	CDR3nt
.	TRBV29-1	TRBJ2-5	TRBD2	CSVENRLAGEKTQYF	TGCAGCGTTGAAAATCGACTAGCGGGAGAAAAGACCCAGTACTTC
.	TRBV7-6	TRBJ2-7	TRBD2	CASSLRTSGSGEQYF	TGTGCCAGCAGCTTGCGGACTAGCGGGAGCGGCGAGCAGTACTTC
.	TRBV28	TRBJ2-7	.	CASSLDQGSYEQYF	TGTGCCAGCAGTTTAGATCAGGGGTCCTACGAGCAGTACTTC
.	TRBV10-1	TRBJ1-4	.	CASARDTRDEKLFF	TGCGCCAGCGCAAGGGACACTCGGGATGAAAAACTGTTTTTT
.	TRBV19	TRBJ1-3	.	CASTSTAPSGNTIYF	TGTGCCAGTACTTCGACAGCCCCCTCTGGAAACACCATATATTTT
.	TRBV2	TRBJ2-1	.	CASRGSNEQFF	TGTGCCAGTAGGGGCTCCAATGAGCAGTTCTTC
.	TRBV10-3	TRBJ2-1	TRBD2	CAISGASGGASYNEQFF	TGTGCCATCAGTGGGGCTAGCGGGGGGGCCTCCTACAATGAGCAGTTCTTC
.	TRBV11-3	TRBJ2-7	.	CASSAPGGLLGSYEQYF	TGTGCCAGCAGCGCACCCGGCGGGCTACTTGGCTCCTACGAGCAGTACTTC
.	TRBV6-6	TRBJ1-6	TRBD1	CASSYPTGTGKSPLHF	TGTGCCAGCAGTTACCCAACCGGGACAGGGAAATCACCCCTCCACTTT
.	TRBV7-9	TRBJ2-5	.	CASDRVYQETQYF	TGTGCCAGCGATCGGGTGTACCAAGAGACCCAGTACTTC
.	TRBV28	TRBJ1-1	TRBD1	CASIPGEIGIRGDTEAFF	TGTGCCAGCATTCCTGGGGAGATTGGGATCAGGGGGGACACTGAAGCTTTCTTT
.	TRBV3-1/TRBV3-2	TRBJ1-4	.	CASSQAPGINEKLFF	TGTGCCAGCAGCCAAGCTCCGGGGATTAACGAAAAACTGTTTTTT
.	TRBV3-1/TRBV3-2	TRBJ2-7	TRBD1	CASSPGGQGMYEQYF	TGTGCCAGCAGCCCCGGGGGACAGGGGATGTACGAGCAGTACTTC
.	TRBV7-9	TRBJ1-4	TRBD1	CASSKGQQNEKLFF	TGTGCCAGCAGCAAGGGACAGCAGAATGAAAAACTGTTTTTT
.	TRBV29-1	TRBJ1-1	TRBD1	CSVERQGNTEAFF	TGCAGCGTTGAGAGACAGGGGAACACTGAAGCTTTCTTT
.	TRBV6-4	TRBJ2-2	.	CASSDPGAGATGELFF	TGTGCCAGCAGTGACCCGGGGGCGGGGGCCACCGGGGAGCTGTTTTTT
.	TRBV6-5	TRBJ2-7	TRBD1	CASSWTGGLEQYF	TGTGCCAGCAGTTGGACAGGGGGCCTTGAGCAGTACTTC
once	TRBV24-1	TRBJ1-1	TRBD1	CATSERGRDSRLSTDGAFF	TGTGCCACCAGTGAACGCGGCCGGGACAGCCGGTTGAGCACTGACGGAGCTTTCTTT
.	TRBV6-5	TRBJ1-6	.	CASSLPRSPLHF	TGTGCCAGCAGCCTCCCTAGGTCACCCCTCCACTTT
.	TRBV6-2/TRBV6-3	TRBJ1-3	.	CASSRTPGGFSGNTIYF	TGTGCCAGCAGCCGAACGCCCGGGGGATTCTCTGGAAACACCATATATTTT
.	TRBV18	TRBJ2-1	TRBD2	CASSPPGRPLAAQFF	TGTGCCAGCTCACCACCGGGAAGACCGCTAGCGGCGCAGTTCTTC
.	TRBV3-1/TRBV3-2	TRBJ2-1	.	CASSHERLSSYNEQFF	TGTGCCAGCAGCCATGAGCGGTTAAGCTCCTACAATGAGCAGTTCTTC
.	TRBV5-4	TRBJ2-2	.	CASSFGSPGTGELFF	TGTGCCAGCAGCTTCGGGAGCCCCGGCACCGGGGAGCTGTTTTTT
.	TRBV7-7	TRBJ2-5	TRBD2	CASSLAGASQETQYF	TGTGCTAGCAGCTTAGCGGGAGCCTCCCAAGAGACCCAGTACTTC
.	TRBV6-5	TRBJ2-1	TRBD2	CASRRLAAYNEQFF	TGTGCCAGCAGAAGACTAGCGGCCTACAATGAGCAGTTCTTC
.	TRBV7-8	TRBJ1-5	TRBD1	CASSKTGGGNQPQHF	TGTGCCAGCAGCAAAACAGGGGGCGGTAATCAGCCCCAGCATTTT
.	TRBV6-5	TRBJ1-1	.	CASRSRDTRNTEAFF	TGTGCCAGCAGGTCAAGGGACACAAGGAACACTGAAGCTTTCTTT
.	TRBV12-2	TRBJ1-5	.	CASRFVARSYSNQPQHF	TGTGCAAGTCGCTTTGTTGCCAGGTCCTATAGCAATCAGCCCCAGCATTTT
.	TRBV18	TRBJ1-2	TRBD1	CASSPGDRANYGYTF	TGTGCCAGCTCACCTGGGGACAGGGCTAACTATGGCTACACCTTC
.	TRBV30	TRBJ2-3	TRBD2	CAWSVIGGGTQYF	TGTGCCTGGAGTGTAATCGGCGGGGGGACGCAGTATTTT
.	TRBV5-1	TRBJ1-2	TRBD1	CASHLGGTGHGYTF	TGCGCCAGCCATTTAGGCGGGACAGGGCATGGCTACACCTTC
.	TRBV20-1	TRBJ1-2	TRBD1	CSATTGNGYTF	TGCAGTGCTACGACAGGGAATGGCTACACCTTC
.	TRBV5-1	TRBJ1-2	.	CASSLAEVGYGYTF	TGCGCCAGCAGCTTGGCGGAGGTAGGATATGGCTACACCTTC
.	TRBV3-1/TRBV3-2	TRBJ1-1	TRBD1	CASSQDRGRFTEAFF	TGTGCCAGCAGCCAGGACAGGGGGCGATTTACTGAAGCTTTCTTT
.	TRBV5-4	TRBJ2-3	.	CASSLLSSRGTDTQYF	TGTGCCAGCAGCTTGTTATCGAGTCGGGGCACAGATACGCAGTATTTT
few	TRBV6-1	TRBJ1-3	.	CASSATPPPASSGNTIYF	TGTGCCAGCAGTGCCACCCCGCCACCTGCGTCCTCCGGAAACACCATATATTTT
.	TRBV19	TRBJ2-2	.	CASSRRGDTGELFF	TGTGCCAGTAGTAGGCGGGGAGACACCGGGGAGCTGTTTTTT
.	TRBV28	TRBJ1-1	.	CASSLRDEAFF	TGTGCCAGCAGTCTCCGGGATGAAGCTTTCTTT
.	TRBV18	TRBJ1-1	.	CASSLDMNTEAFF	TGTGCCAGCTCACTCGACATGAACACTGAAGCTTTCTTT
.	TRBV28	TRBJ2-1	TRBD2	CASSAGLAGNNEQFF	TGTGCCAGCAGTGCCGGACTAGCGGGAAATAATGAGCAGTTCTTC
few	TRBV7-8	TRBJ1-5	.	CASSLAGTLNQPQHF	TGTGCCAGCAGCTTAGCGGGGACACTCAATCAGCCCCAGCATTTT
.	TRBV6-5	TRBJ1-1	.	CASRPQGSTEAFF	TGTGCCAGCAGGCCCCAGGGGAGCACTGAAGCTTTCTTT
.	TRBV28	TRBJ1-1	TRBD1	CASSPHPGGEMNTEAFF	TGTGCCAGCAGTCCCCACCCAGGGGGTGAAATGAACACTGAAGCTTTCTTT
.	TRBV6-1	TRBJ1-6	.	CASSEYRVQNSPLHF	TGTGCCAGCAGTGAATACAGGGTACAAAATTCACCCCTCCACTTT
.	TRBV24-1	TRBJ2-5	.	CATSDAGRAETQYF	TGTGCCACCAGTGATGCGGGGCGGGCAGAGACCCAGTACTTC
.	TRBV30	TRBJ1-4	.	CAWSGLGREKLFF	TGTGCCTGGAGTGGCTTGGGGAGAGAAAAACTGTTTTTT
.	TRBV18	TRBJ2-6	.	CASSLVGNSGANVLTF	TGTGCCAGCTCATTGGTGGGCAACTCTGGGGCCAACGTCCTGACTTTC
.	TRBV30	TRBJ2-5	.	CAWSVQRPPETQYF	TGTGCCTGGAGTGTCCAGCGACCCCCAGAGACCCAGTACTTC
.	TRBV5-6	TRBJ2-2	.	CASSFGRAGGIGELFF	TGTGCCAGCAGCTTTGGACGGGCAGGGGGGATCGGGGAGCTGTTTTTT
.	TRBV7-9	TRBJ2-3	TRBD1	CASSPTGGNTDTQYF	TGTGCCAGCAGCCCAACAGGGGGTAACACAGATACGCAGTATTTT
.	TRBV3-1/TRBV3-2	TRBJ2-5	.	CASSQARYSGGETQYF	TGTGCCAGCAGCCAAGCCCGATATAGCGGTGGGGAGACCCAGTACTTC
.	TRBV5-6	TRBJ2-2	.	CASSLALGGELFF	TGTGCCAGCAGCTTGGCCCTCGGCGGGGAGCTGTTTTTT
few	TRBV19	TRBJ1-5	TRBD1	CASSRTGGWASNQPQHF	TGTGCCAGTAGTAGGACAGGCGGTTGGGCTAGCAATCAGCCCCAGCATTTT
.	TRBV4-2	TRBJ2-2	.	CASSQGQVGELFF	TGTGCCAGCAGCCAAGGGCAGGTCGGGGAGCTGTTTTTT
.	TRBV28	TRBJ2-3	TRBD2	CASSPSGGPDTQYF	TGTGCCAGCAGTCCTAGCGGGGGGCCAGATACGCAGTATTTT
.	TRBV7-9	TRBJ2-7	TRBD2	CASSPPTSSGSFSEQYF	TGTGCCAGCAGCCCCCCCACTTCTAGCGGGAGTTTTTCCGAGCAGTACTTC